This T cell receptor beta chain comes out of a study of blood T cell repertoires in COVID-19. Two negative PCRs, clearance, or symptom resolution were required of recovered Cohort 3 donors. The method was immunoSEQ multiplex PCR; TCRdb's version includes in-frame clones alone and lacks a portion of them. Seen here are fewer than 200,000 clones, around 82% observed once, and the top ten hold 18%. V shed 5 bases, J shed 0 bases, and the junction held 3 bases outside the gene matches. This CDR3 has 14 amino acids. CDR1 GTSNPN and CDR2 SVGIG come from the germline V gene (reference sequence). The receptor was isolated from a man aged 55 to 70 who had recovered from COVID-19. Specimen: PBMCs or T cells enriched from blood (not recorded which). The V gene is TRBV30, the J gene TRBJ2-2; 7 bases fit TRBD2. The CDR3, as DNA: TGTGCCTGGCGGGGGGAGGCGAACACCGGGGAGCTGTTTTTT. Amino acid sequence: CAWRGEANTGELFF.